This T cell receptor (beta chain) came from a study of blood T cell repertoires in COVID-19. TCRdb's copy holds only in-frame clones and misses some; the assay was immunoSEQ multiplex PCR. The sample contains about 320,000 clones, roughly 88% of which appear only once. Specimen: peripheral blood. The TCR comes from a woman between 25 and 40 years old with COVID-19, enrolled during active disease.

The CDR3 DNA reads as TGTGCCAGCAGTTATCCCGGGGGTCGGTCCACTGAAGCTTTCTTT. Amino acids: CASSYPGGRSTEAFF. This rearrangement joins TRBV6-5 to TRBJ1-1; D might be TRBD1 (5 bases). This CDR3 is 15 amino acids long. Trimming pared 3 bases from V and 4 bases from J, leaving 15 bases between. Germline assignment: CDR1 MNHEY and CDR2 SVGAGI.